One sample yielded the 27 T cell receptor beta chains listed below, sequenced in a study of blood T cells in healthy people across ages. Using a J-beta primer mix together with a sample-barcoded 5' primer, a second PCR was run for roughly 6 to 12 cycles. MiXCR, applied by TCRdb to the 5' RACE reads, yields one record per CDR3 protein. The repertoire holds approximately 790,000 distinct CDR3 sequences, with approximately 59% as singletons. The sequenced sample consisted of blood. These receptors were obtained from a young man in good health.

This chain links TRBV7-2 with TRBJ2-7; the match to TRBD2 covers 8 bases. The end of the DNA fits TRBJ2-5 better, so the J call may be wrong. Germline V gene data show CDR1 as SGHTA and CDR2 as FQGNSA. The CDR3 extends over 16 amino acids. CDR3 bases: TGTGCCAGCAGCTTCGATAGCGGGGCTGCCGGGAAGACCCAGTACTTC. Protein: CASSFDSGAAGKTQYF.

The chain recombines TRBV20-1 with TRBJ2-4; no reliable D call. The end of the DNA fits TRBJ2-7 better, so the J call may be wrong. This CDR3 spans 13 amino acids. Germline V gene sequence: CDR1 DFQATT, CDR2 SNEGSKA (reference sequence). The CDR3 bases are TGCAGTGCTAGAGCTCTTCTCCCCTACGAGCAGTACTTC. This gives the protein CSARALLPYEQYF.

This chain joins TRBV5-1 and TRBJ1-5; weak D call: TRBD1 (5 bases). With 4 bases removed from V and 2 bases from J, the gap between germline ends came to 19 bases. The CDR3 spans 17 residues. CDR1 and CDR2 from the germline V gene are SGHRS and YFSETQ. CDR3 bases: TGCGCCAGCAGCCCGACAGCCCTGGGGGGGGGCAATCAGCCCCAGCATTTT. This encodes CASSPTALGGGNQPQHF. Full variable domain (remainder filled in from reference TRBV5-1 and TRBJ1-5): KAGVTQTPRYLIKTRGQQVTLSCSPISGHRSVSWYQQTPGQGLQFLFEYFSETQRNKGNFPGRFSGRQFSNSRSEMNVSTLELGDSALYLCASSPTALGGGNQPQHFGDGTRLSIL.

The table lists this clonotype with many counts. V and J are TRBV6-2 or TRBV6-3 and TRBJ2-1; 9 bases fit TRBD2. Trimming at V came to 0 bases and at J to 4 bases, leaving 7 bases not matched to a gene. The CDR3 has 17 amino acids. Per the germline V gene, CDR1 is MNHEY and CDR2 is SVGEGT. CDR3 residues: CASSYSAPSGVYNEQFF. CDR3 in DNA: TGTGCCAGCAGTTACTCTGCACCTAGCGGGGTTTACAATGAGCAGTTCTTC.

V usage is TRBV20-1 and J usage is TRBJ1-1; D is unresolved. This CDR3 has 12 amino acids. CDR1 and CDR2 (germline): DFQATT, SNEGSKA (reference sequence). Between the trimmed V and J ends, which lost 6 bases and 5 bases, there was a span of 13 bases. CDR3 amino acids: CSATHGSTEAFF. The CDR3 nucleotides are TGCAGTGCGACACATGGAAGTACTGAAGCTTTCTTT.

In nucleotides, the CDR3 is TGTGCCTGGAGTTTGCAGGGGGGACAGTACTTC. Amino acid sequence: CAWSLQGGQYF. This rearrangement joins TRBV30 to TRBJ2-7, with a tentative D call TRBD1 (7 bases). Trimming shortened V by 2 bases and J by 10 bases, and 12 bases separated the two germline ends. From germline, CDR1 is GTSNPN and CDR2 SVGIG (reference sequence). This CDR3 is 11 amino acids long.

The chain carries TRBV28 and TRBJ2-7; 8 bases match TRBD2. This CDR3 is built from 14 residues. The germline V gene encodes CDR1 MDHEN and CDR2 SYDVKM. With 7 bases clipped from V and 2 bases from J, the junction kept 7 bases outside the gene matches. CDR3 region: CASNIGGGTYEQYF. In DNA, the CDR3 is TGTGCCAGCAACATCGGCGGGGGGACCTACGAGCAGTACTTC.

This chain joins TRBV29-1 and TRBJ2-1; TRBD1 or TRBD2 may be the D gene (5 bases each). V shed 8 bases and J shed 15 bases, with 14 bases lying between them. This CDR3 is 9 amino acids long. Germline CDR1 SQVTM, CDR2 ANQGSEA. The CDR3, as DNA: TGCAGCCCTGAGGGGAGACCGTTCTTC. It translates to CSPEGRPFF.

V gene TRBV4-2 combines with J gene TRBJ1-6, with TRBD1 as a possible D gene (5 bases). CDR3 length: 15 amino acids. CDR1 is LGHNA and CDR2 is YNFKEQ in the germline V gene. V lost 0 bases and J 7 bases, leaving 10 bases between the germline ends. In DNA form, the CDR3 reads TGTGCCAGCAGCCAAGACGGGACGGAAAATTCACCCCTCCACTTT. Translating gives CASSQDGTENSPLHF.

The rearrangement links TRBV5-1 to TRBJ2-5, with a weak D call TRBD2 (5 bases). Germline-derived CDR1 and CDR2 are SGHRS and YFSETQ. V lost 0 bases and J lost 2, with 11 bases in between. The CDR3 length is 15 residues. CDR3 sequence: CASSLASGSQETQYF. Written as DNA, the CDR3 is TGCGCCAGCAGCTTGGCCAGCGGCAGTCAAGAGACCCAGTACTTC.

This clonotype occurred many times. V gene TRBV12-3 or TRBV12-4 combines with J gene TRBJ1-6; 8 nucleotides line up with TRBD1. CDR3 length: 14 amino acids. Germline trimming cut 6 bases from V and 8 bases from J; bases unmatched to any gene: 6. CDR3 nucleotide sequence: TGTGCCAGCAGCACGGACAGGGTTTATTCACCCCTCCACTTT. This gives the protein CASSTDRVYSPLHF.

The chain joins TRBV28 to TRBJ1-5, with TRBD1 matching 8 bases. V dropped 8 bases and J dropped 2; count of bases not matched to a gene: 8. The CDR3 is made up of 15 amino acids. Germline CDR1 reads MDHEN; CDR2 reads SYDVKM. This CDR3 reads CASGDRGMGNQPQHF. In nucleotides, the CDR3 is TGTGCCAGCGGCGACAGGGGAATGGGCAATCAGCCCCAGCATTTT. The full variable domain, its missing parts supplied by reference TRBV28 and TRBJ1-5, is DVKVTQSSRYLVKRTGEKVFLECVQDMDHENMFWYRQDPGLGLRLIYFSYDVKMKEKGDIPEGYSVSREKKERFSLILESASTNQTSMYLCASGDRGMGNQPQHFGDGTRLSIL.

The J gene is TRBJ1-5, the V gene TRBV6-1, with 10 bases fitting TRBD1. The CDR3 consists of 17 residues. The germline V gene has CDR1 MNHNS and CDR2 SASEGT. With V trimmed by 2 bases and J by 7 bases, 11 bases remained unmatched. As DNA, the CDR3 is TGTGCCAGCAGTGAATTGGCTGGGACAGGGGTCCGACAGCCCCAGCATTTT. Translating it yields CASSELAGTGVRQPQHF.

The chain joins TRBV5-1 to TRBJ2-7, with 7 bases identical to TRBD1. The CDR3 totals 14 residues. Losses at the gene ends were 0 bases for V and 5 bases for J; bases not matched to a gene: 5. Germline V gene data show CDR1 as SGHRS and CDR2 as YFSETQ. DNA of the CDR3: TGCGCCAGCAGCTTGGACAGGGGCGCCGACGAGCAGTACTTC. This encodes CASSLDRGADEQYF.

The chain couples TRBV6-5 to TRBJ1-1, with D maybe TRBD1 (6 bases). Deletions cut 1 base from V and 4 bases from J, with 13 bases between. The length of the CDR3 is 15 residues. The germline V gene has CDR1 MNHEY and CDR2 SVGAGI. CDR3 sequence: CASSYWGRGGTEAFF. For the CDR3, the DNA is TGTGCCAGCAGTTACTGGGGGAGGGGGGGCACTGAAGCTTTCTTT.

The chain combines TRBV5-1 with TRBJ1-4; D remains unclear. Deletions cut 0 bases from V and 1 base from J, with 10 bases between. There are 16 residues in the CDR3. Per the germline V gene, CDR1 is SGHRS and CDR2 is YFSETQ. In nucleotides, the CDR3 is TGCGCCAGCAGCTTGGGAATTGGAGGAACTAATGAAAAACTGTTTTTT. This encodes CASSLGIGGTNEKLFF.

There are a few counts of this clonotype. The chain recombines TRBV3-1 with TRBJ1-2, with 8 positions matching TRBD1. The CDR3 length is 16 residues. J lost 7 bases, V lost 2 bases, and 12 bases had no gene match. In germline, CDR1 is LGHDT, CDR2 YNNKEL (reference sequence). The CDR3 DNA follows: TGTGCCAGCAGCCAACACCCGGGACAGGTTTTGTTTGGCTACACCTTC. This sequence encodes CASSQHPGQVLFGYTF.

The chain uses TRBV20-1 and TRBJ2-1; D gene unclear. The CDR3 totals 11 residues. CDR1 is DFQATT and CDR2 is SNEGSKA in the germline V gene (reference sequence). V shed 3 bases and J shed 7 bases, with 7 bases lying between them. CDR3 bases: TGCAGTGCTAGTTGGGAAAATGAGCAGTTCTTC. Its protein is CSASWENEQFF.

This clonotype was counted only a few times. The chain has TRBV4-3 and TRBJ1-6, with a possible D match to TRBD1 (5 bases). Trimming cost V 0 bases and J 7 bases, with 13 bases left between them. The CDR3 consists of 16 residues. Germline V gene lookup returns CDR1 LGHNA and CDR2 YSLEER. The CDR3 sequence is CASSQDSQGENSPLHF. The CDR3 DNA follows: TGCGCCAGCAGCCAAGATAGTCAGGGTGAGAATTCACCCCTCCACTTT.

The rearrangement uses TRBV4-2 and TRBJ2-7; 7 bases agree with TRBD2. The DNA end lines up better with TRBJ2-4; the J call may be wrong. The CDR3 is made up of 16 amino acids. Germline loops: CDR1 LGHNA, CDR2 YNFKEQ. The CDR3 DNA reads TGTGCCAGCAGCCAAGATTGGGCCGGGAGGCTGAACATTCAGTACTTC. Its translation: CASSQDWAGRLNIQYF.

The chain employs TRBV7-2 and TRBJ2-7; D remains ambiguous. The DNA end lines up better with TRBJ2-5; the J call may be wrong. Germline loops: CDR1 SGHTA, CDR2 FQGNSA. This CDR3 has 13 residues. The CDR3 DNA reads TGTGCCAGCAGCTTAAACATTTTTGAGACCCAGTACTTC. Amino acids: CASSLNIFETQYF.

This chain uses TRBV7-9 with TRBJ1-2; 7 nucleotides agree with TRBD1. CDR3 length: 13 amino acids. V dropped 2 bases and J dropped 6; count of bases not matched to a gene: 3. Germline V CDR1 and CDR2: SEHNR, FQNEAQ (reference sequence). Written as DNA, the CDR3 is TGTGCCAGCAGCTTACAGGGGGGAGATGGCTACACCTTC. Translated, it gives CASSLQGGDGYTF.

The V gene is TRBV28, the J gene TRBJ2-2; D not certain. The CDR3 consists of 13 residues. Trimming pared 7 bases from V and 6 bases from J, leaving 12 bases between. The germline gives CDR1 MDHEN, CDR2 SYDVKM. For the CDR3, the DNA is TGTGCCAGCACCCCACTGGGGTCCGGGGAGCTGTTTTTT. It codes for CASTPLGSGELFF.

The chain carries TRBV7-3 and TRBJ1-5, with D uncertain. This CDR3 has 13 residues. Trimming removed 3 bases at V and 6 bases at J, with 9 bases between. The germline V gene encodes CDR1 SGHTA and CDR2 FQGTGA. The CDR3 region has the DNA TGTGCCAGCAGCTTTGATAAGGGTCAGCCCCAGCATTTT. It yields the protein CASSFDKGQPQHF.

The chain uses TRBV4-3 and TRBJ1-5, with 9 bases that match TRBD1. V shed 3 bases, J shed 6 bases, and the junction held 12 bases outside the gene matches. The length of the CDR3 is 17 residues. Germline CDR1 reads LGHNA; CDR2 reads YSLEER. The CDR3 DNA reads as TGCGCCAGCAGCCAGGAGGGACCGGGACAGGGTTTTCAGCCCCAGCATTTT. Its translation is CASSQEGPGQGFQPQHF.

CDR3: CASSPDGTEYNEQFF. CDR3 in DNA: TGCGCCAGCAGTCCTGATGGGACAGAGTACAATGAGCAGTTCTTC. The genes are TRBV5-1 and TRBJ2-1; 7 nucleotides align to TRBD1. Germline lookup yields CDR1 SGHRS and CDR2 YFSETQ. The CDR3 covers 15 residues. J lost 4 bases, V lost 5 bases, and 9 bases had no gene match.

The rearrangement links TRBV7-9 to TRBJ1-2; no definite D call. The V gene's germline CDR1 is SEHNR and CDR2 FQNEAQ (reference sequence). The CDR3 length is 15 residues. V was cut by 4 bases and J by 1 base, with 13 bases left in between. CDR3 loop: CASSSDPWGNYGYTF. CDR3 DNA sequence: TGTGCCAGCAGCTCGGACCCCTGGGGTAACTATGGCTACACCTTC.